The clone carrying this TCR beta chain was observed a few times. Its target is not known. Expressed TCRB transcripts were sequenced because the isolated RNA had all been reverse transcribed beforehand. TCRdb's table, derived via immunoSEQ multiplex PCR, lists solely in-frame clones and lacks some. The sample yields around 250,000 clones, around 21% seen once. The CDR3 is 11 amino acids. This sample is part of a study of beta chain features in type 1 diabetes. Regarding the study as a whole: The study found moderately but significantly shorter TCRB CDR3s in all four CD4+ subsets of Type 1 diabetes patients.

This TCR came from a woman between 35 and 50 years old with type 1 diabetes. The rearrangement links TRBV21-1 to TRBJ2-7; the listed D gene, TRBD2, was not tested against the DNA. TRBV21-1 is a pseudogene locus. The sequenced sample was naive CD4+ T cells from blood. This CDR3 is CASSKPLEQYF. Here the CDR3 DNA reads TGTGCCAGCAGCAAGCCACTCGAGCAGTACTTC.